This T cell receptor beta chain comes out of a study of T cell changes during pregnancy in multiple sclerosis. V was trimmed by 7 bases and J by 0 bases, leaving 11 bases between them. Germline CDR1 SGHRS, CDR2 YFSETQ. CDR3 length: 13 residues. This clone was detected ten times or more. Other nucleotide sequences in the sample specify the same CDR3. TCRdb keeps only in-frame clones here, not all; method: immunoSEQ multiplex PCR. The sample has about 38,000 clones; 70% to 90% are singletons. The TCR originated in a female donor with multiple sclerosis, enrolled in a pregnancy study. The sample here was CD8+ T cells from peripheral blood mononuclear cells, taken in the third trimester of pregnancy. This chain links TRBV5-1 with TRBJ2-7, with D tentatively TRBD2 (5 bases). Here the CDR3 reads CASRVGGSYEQYF. CDR3 DNA: TGCGCCAGCCGGGTAGGAGGCTCCTACGAGCAGTACTTC.